This T cell receptor beta chain is from a study of regulatory T cells in long-lasting Graves disease. Details on this clonotype: Its antigen is still unknown. This may stem from a read error, because a much larger clone lies one nucleotide away.

CDR3 regions were amplified by Arm-PCR using iRepertoire HTBI primers to build TCR beta libraries. Authors' data handling: Spanning all samples, the identified segments comprised around 64 TRBV and fewer than 15 TRBJ. TCRdb re-called the multiplex PCR reads with MiXCR, one entry per CDR3 protein. Here the V and J calls rest on TCRdb's processing, not on the authors' analysis. Here the sample spans about 430,000 distinct CDR3 sequences, 21% being singletons. Study findings and constraints: Having only a small sample size may have limited accuracy. Persistent patients shared more public clonotypes (about 2,700) than newly diagnosed patients (roughly 960).

The time point here: persistent/refractory GD, antithyroid drugs over 5 years with positive TRAb. The TCR library was made from RNA that had been extracted from PBMCs in TRIzol. This CDR3 is built from 11 residues. CDR1 MDHEN and CDR2 SYDVKM come from the germline V gene. V was trimmed by 6 bases and J by 9 bases, leaving 9 bases between them. The specimen comprised peripheral blood mononuclear cells (PBMCs), sampled when the disease was refractory, from a patient treated with antithyroid drugs. The chain joins TRBV28 to TRBJ1-5; D may be TRBD1 (5 bases). This receptor was obtained from a female donor with Graves disease. CDR3 protein: CASSQGPPQHF. The DNA of the CDR3 is TGTGCCAGCAGCCAGGGCCCGCCCCAGCATTTT.